The 22 T cell receptor beta chains given below trace back to one sample, sequenced in a study of CXCR3-negative and CXCR3-positive naive CD8 T cells. Study-wide results and caveats: TRB CDR3s were more hydrophobic in CXCR3-positive than in CXCR3-negative naive cells.

In preparing the TRB cDNA libraries, 5' RACE with UMI labels was used. TCRdb re-called the 5' RACE reads and gives one entry per CDR3 protein, without DNA. The specimen's table records under 70,000 distinct CDR3 sequences. These receptors are not linked to any known antigen. Sequencing used naive CXCR3+ CD8+ T cells from blood. Described subset: CD45RO-CCR7+CD27+CD95- naive CD8+ T cells expressing CXCR3 (TNR3+). The receptors here all came from a human donor in good health. Some clones in this sample may be carry-over from other donors' samples.

This chain connects TRBV7-6 to TRBJ2-7; TCRdb reports TRBD1, a call that lacks DNA to check it against. Germline CDR1 reads SGHVS; CDR2 reads FNYEAQ. The CDR3 is 15 residues long. The CDR3 sequence is CASSFGGGLIYEQYF.

The rearrangement uses TRBV12-2 and TRBJ1-2; the D call of TRBD1 rests on TCRdb alone, since no DNA is present to check it. TRBV12-2 is designated a pseudogene. CDR3 size: 14 residues. The CDR3 sequence is CASRPRAGNYGYTF.

The V gene is TRBV5-1, the J gene TRBJ2-7; TCRdb's assignment of TRBD1 cannot be checked, as there is no DNA. Germline values: CDR1 SGHRS, CDR2 YFSETQ. There are 14 residues in the CDR3. The chain's CDR3 is CASSLEGTAYEQYF.

The chain has TRBV29-1 and TRBJ2-5. CDR3 length: 13 amino acids. Per the germline V gene, CDR1 is SQVTM and CDR2 is ANQGSEA. The CDR3 loop is CSVEIGYEETQYF.

This rearrangement joins TRBV29-1 to TRBJ2-2. The V gene's germline CDR1 is SQVTM and CDR2 ANQGSEA. The CDR3 consists of 13 residues. The CDR3 is CSITLKNTGELFF.

The rearrangement joins TRBV29-1 to TRBJ2-7; TCRdb outputs TRBD2, but without DNA this stays unchecked. Germline V gives CDR1 SQVTM, CDR2 ANQGSEA. The CDR3 extends over 15 amino acids. The CDR3: CSVAGTSGRSYEQYF.

The chain has TRBV29-1 and TRBJ1-2; the D call of TRBD1 rests on TCRdb alone, since no DNA is present to check it. Germline loops: CDR1 SQVTM, CDR2 ANQGSEA. This CDR3 has 14 amino acids. The CDR3 sequence is CSVDPGQGIVGYTF.

The V gene is TRBV12-3 or TRBV12-4, the J gene TRBJ1-4; TCRdb gives TRBD1 as the D gene, but with no DNA this cannot be confirmed. The length of the CDR3 is 14 residues. The CDR3 loop is CASSQQGDWEKLFF.

CDR3 region: CASSPGGVSTDTQYF. The chain recombines TRBV10-1 with TRBJ2-3; TCRdb calls TRBD1, which cannot be checked without DNA. The CDR3 runs to 15 residues. Germline V lookup: CDR1 WNHNN, CDR2 SYGVQD (reference sequence).

The rearrangement uses TRBV15 and TRBJ2-2; TCRdb names TRBD2, which stays unverified in the absence of DNA. The CDR3 length is 19 residues. Germline CDR1 and CDR2: LNHNV and YYDKDF (reference sequence). The CDR3 region is CATRPPGGGRPLNTGELFF.

The V and J genes are TRBV2 and TRBJ2-5. The CDR3 extends over 13 amino acids. The germline CDR1 and CDR2 sequences are SNHLY and FYNNEI. The CDR3 loop reads CASRSWYQETQYF.

The chain carries TRBV6-5 and TRBJ2-2; TCRdb names TRBD2, which stays unverified in the absence of DNA. Looked up from germline, CDR1 is MNHEY and CDR2 is SVGAGI. This CDR3 is 15 amino acids long. This CDR3 reads CASNPGLVNTGELFF.

CDR3: CSAIGDRVYEQYF. The gene calls are TRBV20-1 and TRBJ2-7; TCRdb calls TRBD1, which cannot be checked without DNA. The germline gives CDR1 DFQATT, CDR2 SNEGSKA (reference sequence). The CDR3 runs 13 residues.

The CDR3 spells CASSYSIWDAVGPNTEAFF. This sequence joins TRBV6-2 or TRBV6-3 and TRBJ1-1; no DNA is available, so the TRBD1 call from TCRdb remains unchecked. Germline V gene lookup returns CDR1 MNHEY and CDR2 SVGEGT. The CDR3 is 19 residues long.

The V and J genes are TRBV29-1 and TRBJ2-7; the TCRdb D gene call, TRBD2, has no DNA to confirm it. This CDR3 spans 13 amino acids. Germline CDR1 and CDR2: SQVTM and ANQGSEA. CDR3 region: CSVAGGLAGEQYF.

J is TRBJ2-7 and V is TRBV29-1; no DNA is available, so the TRBD1 call from TCRdb remains unchecked. CDR3 length: 14 residues. Germline V CDR1 and CDR2: SQVTM, ANQGSEA. CDR3 amino acids: CSVAGDMEGYEQYF.

This chain uses TRBV7-2 with TRBJ2-7. The CDR3 spans 15 residues. Germline-derived CDR1 and CDR2 are SGHTA and FQGNSA. CDR3: CASSFRFVSSYEQYF.

The V gene is TRBV12-3 or TRBV12-4, the J gene TRBJ2-5. The length of the CDR3 is 14 residues. The CDR3 is CASSLAGVLETQYF.

This chain uses TRBV20-1 with TRBJ2-7. The CDR3 is 11 amino acids. CDR1 is DFQATT, CDR2 SNEGSKA, per germline (reference sequence). The CDR3 loop is CSARAHDEQYF.

The chain recombines TRBV5-1 with TRBJ2-1; TCRdb's assignment of TRBD1 cannot be checked, as there is no DNA. The germline gives CDR1 SGHRS, CDR2 YFSETQ. The CDR3 is made up of 14 amino acids. The CDR3 is CASTTGQGLNEQFF.

The chain is built from TRBV5-1 and TRBJ1-1; TCRdb proposes TRBD1, but this gene call is untestable without DNA. This CDR3 comprises 17 residues. Germline V CDR1 and CDR2: SGHRS, YFSETQ. The chain's CDR3 is CASSLPTGSMAGEEAFF.

The chain joins TRBV7-9 to TRBJ1-5; with no DNA, the TCRdb D assignment of TRBD1 cannot be verified. Germline values: CDR1 SEHNR, CDR2 FQNEAQ (reference sequence). CDR3 length: 16 amino acids. The CDR3 spells CASSPSLGGFFQPQHF.